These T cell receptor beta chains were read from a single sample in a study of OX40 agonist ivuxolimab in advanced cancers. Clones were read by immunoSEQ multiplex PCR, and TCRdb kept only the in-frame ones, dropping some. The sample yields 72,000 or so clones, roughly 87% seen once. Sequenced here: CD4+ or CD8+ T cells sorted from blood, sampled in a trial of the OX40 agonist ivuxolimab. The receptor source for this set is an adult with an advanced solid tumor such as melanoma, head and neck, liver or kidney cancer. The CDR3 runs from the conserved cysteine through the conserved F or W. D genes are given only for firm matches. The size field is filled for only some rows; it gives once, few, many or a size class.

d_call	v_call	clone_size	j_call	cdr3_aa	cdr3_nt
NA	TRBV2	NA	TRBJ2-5	CASSERRGGKETQYF	TGTGCCAGCAGTGAACGACGGGGCGGGAAGGAGACCCAGTACTTC
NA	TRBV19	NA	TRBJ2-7	CASSIQPGHTYEQYF	TGTGCCAGTAGTATACAACCGGGACATACTTACGAGCAGTACTTC
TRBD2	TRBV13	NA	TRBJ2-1	CASSSRKSSGPSYNEQFF	TGTGCCAGCAGCTCGAGGAAATCTAGCGGACCCTCCTACAATGAGCAGTTCTTC
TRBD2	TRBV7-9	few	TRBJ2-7	CASSLNPHTSGRESYEQYF	TGTGCCAGCAGCTTAAACCCCCATACTAGCGGGAGAGAATCCTACGAGCAGTACTTC
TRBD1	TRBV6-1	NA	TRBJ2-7	CASRAGTGSYEQYF	TGTGCCAGCAGAGCCGGGACAGGGTCCTACGAGCAGTACTTC
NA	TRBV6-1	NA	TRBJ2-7	CASDHSLYEQYF	TGTGCCAGCGATCACAGTTTATACGAGCAGTACTTC
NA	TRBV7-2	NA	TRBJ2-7	CASSLGQPSYEQYF	TGTGCCAGCAGCTTAGGACAGCCCTCCTACGAGCAGTACTTC
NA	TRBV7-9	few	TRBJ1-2	CASSYGGTYGYTF	TGTGCCAGCAGCTATGGGGGCACTTATGGCTACACCTTC
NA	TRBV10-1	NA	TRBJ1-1	CASSEMGLTEAFF	TGCGCCAGCAGTGAGATGGGCTTAACTGAAGCTTTCTTT
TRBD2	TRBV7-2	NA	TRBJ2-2	CASRPTLGRGANTGELFF	TGTGCCAGCAGACCGACCCTTGGGCGGGGGGCGAACACCGGGGAGCTGTTTTTT
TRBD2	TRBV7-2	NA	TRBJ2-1	CASSSEAGVSLNEQFF	TGTGCCAGCAGCTCCGAAGCGGGGGTATCTCTCAATGAGCAGTTCTTC
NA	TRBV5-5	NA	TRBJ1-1	CASSLGVPTEAFF	TGTGCCAGCAGCTTGGGGGTCCCCACTGAAGCTTTCTTT
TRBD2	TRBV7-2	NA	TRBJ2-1	CASSLPLGEGYNEQFF	TGTGCCAGCAGCTTGCCGTTGGGGGAGGGTTACAATGAGCAGTTCTTC
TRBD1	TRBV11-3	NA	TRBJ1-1	CASSRQDRGEAFF	TGTGCCAGCAGCCGCCAGGACAGGGGTGAAGCTTTCTTT
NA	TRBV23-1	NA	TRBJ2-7	CASPRGREQYF	TGCGCCTCCCCCAGGGGTCGGGAGCAGTACTTC
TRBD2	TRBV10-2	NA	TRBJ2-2	CASSGLSSGTYTGELFF	TGCGCCAGCAGTGGTTTGTCTAGCGGGACCTACACCGGGGAGCTGTTTTTT
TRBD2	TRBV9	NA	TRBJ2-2	CASSELVVAGGNTGELFF	TGTGCCAGCAGCGAGCTTGTCGTAGCGGGAGGGAACACCGGGGAGCTGTTTTTT
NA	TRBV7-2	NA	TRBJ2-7	CASSLVGMLDLYF	TGTGCCAGCAGCTTAGTCGGGATGTTGGATCTGTACTTC
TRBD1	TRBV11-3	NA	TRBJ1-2	CASSLGTGGSYGYTF	TGTGCCAGCAGCTTAGGGACAGGGGGAAGCTATGGCTACACCTTC
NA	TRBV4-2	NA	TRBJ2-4	CASSPRVGGVSVKNIQYF	TGTGCCAGCAGCCCCAGAGTGGGGGGAGTTAGTGTCAAAAACATTCAGTACTTC
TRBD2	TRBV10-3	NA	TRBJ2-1	CAISDVTSGRKEQFF	TGTGCCATCAGTGACGTTACTAGCGGGAGGAAGGAGCAGTTCTTC
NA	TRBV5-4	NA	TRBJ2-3	CASTQDSRGTDTQYF	TGTGCCAGCACCCAGGACTCCCGGGGCACAGATACGCAGTATTTT
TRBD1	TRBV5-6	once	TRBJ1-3	CASSYPTGLSSGNTIYF	TGTGCCAGCAGCTACCCGACAGGGCTGTCCTCTGGAAACACCATATATTTT
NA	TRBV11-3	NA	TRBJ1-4	CASSLDPSFGMEDEKLFF	TGTGCCAGCAGCTTAGATCCCTCGTTCGGGATGGAGGATGAAAAACTGTTTTTT
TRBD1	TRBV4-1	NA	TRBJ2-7	CASSQVGTGPYEQYF	TGCGCCAGCAGCCAAGTCGGGACAGGGCCCTACGAGCAGTACTTC
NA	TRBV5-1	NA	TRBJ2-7	CASSRGLGGYEQYF	TGCGCCAGCAGCCGGGGTCTTGGGGGTTACGAGCAGTACTTC
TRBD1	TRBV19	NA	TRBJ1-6	CASKPTGTGNSPLHF	TGTGCCAGTAAACCAACCGGGACAGGCAATTCACCCCTCCACTTT
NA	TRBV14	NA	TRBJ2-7	CASSQEVRPQYF	TGTGCCAGCAGCCAAGAAGTACGCCCGCAGTACTTC
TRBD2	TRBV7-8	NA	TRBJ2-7	CASSLAERGGYYEQYF	TGTGCCAGCAGCTTAGCGGAGCGGGGGGGGTACTACGAGCAGTACTTC
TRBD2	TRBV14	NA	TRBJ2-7	CASSRGRDTYEQYF	TGTGCCAGCAGCCGGGGGAGGGATACCTACGAGCAGTACTTC
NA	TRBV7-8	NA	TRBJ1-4	CASSPRGETNEKLFF	TGTGCCAGCAGCCCAAGGGGGGAAACTAATGAAAAACTGTTTTTT
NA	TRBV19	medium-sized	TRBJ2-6	CASSKDSSGANVLTF	TGTGCCAGTAGTAAGGACAGTTCTGGGGCCAACGTCCTGACTTTC
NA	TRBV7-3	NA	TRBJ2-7	CASSLNQGYEQYF	TGTGCCAGCAGCTTAAATCAAGGATACGAGCAGTACTTC
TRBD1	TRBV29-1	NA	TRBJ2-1	CSAAADRGRMGRQFF	TGCAGCGCCGCGGCCGACAGGGGACGAATGGGTAGGCAGTTCTTC
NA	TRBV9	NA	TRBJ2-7	CASSVEPGRAYEQYF	TGTGCCAGCAGCGTAGAACCGGGGCGCGCCTACGAGCAGTACTTC
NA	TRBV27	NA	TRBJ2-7	CASSLSQGYEQYF	TGTGCCAGCAGTTTATCACAGGGCTACGAGCAGTACTTC
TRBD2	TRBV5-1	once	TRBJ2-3	CASSAGGPTDTQYF	TGCGCCAGCAGCGCGGGAGGGCCGACAGATACGCAGTATTTT
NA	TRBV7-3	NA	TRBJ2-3	CASSLNSPLDTQYF	TGTGCCAGCAGCTTAAATTCCCCTCTGGATACGCAGTATTTT
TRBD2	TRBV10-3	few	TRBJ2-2	CAISESELLAVLGTGELFF	TGTGCCATCAGTGAGTCCGAGCTTCTAGCGGTCCTTGGGACCGGGGAGCTGTTTTTT
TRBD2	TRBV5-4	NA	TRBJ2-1	CASSLSGLAGGNEQFF	TGTGCCAGCAGCTTATCGGGACTAGCGGGAGGCAATGAGCAGTTCTTC
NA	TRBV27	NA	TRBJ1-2	CASMGTDRYGYTF	TGTGCCAGCATGGGAACCGACCGCTATGGCTACACCTTC
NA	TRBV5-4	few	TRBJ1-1	CASSFRLNTEAFF	TGTGCCAGCAGCTTTAGGCTGAACACTGAAGCTTTCTTT
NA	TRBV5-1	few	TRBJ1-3	CASSTYSGNTIYF	TGCGCCAGCAGCACCTACTCTGGAAACACCATATATTTT
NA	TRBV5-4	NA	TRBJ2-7	CASSSGGGDYEQYF	TGTGCCAGCAGCTCGGGGGGCGGAGACTACGAGCAGTACTTC
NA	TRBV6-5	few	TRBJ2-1	CASSYWPPPGREQFF	TGTGCCAGCAGTTACTGGCCCCCGCCAGGACGTGAGCAGTTCTTC
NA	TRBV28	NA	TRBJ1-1	CASRDRGWDTEAFF	TGTGCCAGCAGAGACCGAGGTTGGGACACTGAAGCTTTCTTT
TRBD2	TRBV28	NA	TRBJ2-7	CASRQSGSNYEQYF	TGTGCCAGCAGACAAAGCGGGAGTAACTACGAGCAGTACTTC
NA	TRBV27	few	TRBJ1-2	CASSSGVGVSGYTF	TGTGCCAGCAGTTCCGGAGTTGGGGTTAGTGGCTACACCTTC
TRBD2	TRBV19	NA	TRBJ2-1	CASSPRTRDNEQFF	TGTGCCAGTAGTCCGCGGACTAGGGACAATGAGCAGTTCTTC
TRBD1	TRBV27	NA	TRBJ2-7	CASSPWVGTVAGEQYF	TGTGCCAGCAGTCCGTGGGTCGGGACAGTTGCTGGCGAGCAGTACTTC
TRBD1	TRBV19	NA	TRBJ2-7	CASSIDPWGQREQYF	TGTGCCAGTAGTATAGACCCCTGGGGACAGCGCGAGCAGTACTTC
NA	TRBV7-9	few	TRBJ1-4	CASTLEGSNEKLFF	TGTGCCAGCACCCTTGAGGGATCTAATGAAAAACTGTTTTTT